One and the same sample provided the 10 T cell receptor beta chains below, sequenced in a study of monozygotic twins with cystic fibrosis. The assay was immunoSEQ multiplex PCR, and TCRdb's table has in-frame clones only and misses some. This table holds fewer than 30,000 clones, around four fifths found once. Sequencing was performed on blood. All receptors derive from a girl aged 2-9 years with cystic fibrosis.

The chain has TRBV28 and TRBJ2-7; D unresolved. V was shortened by 8 bases and J by 0 bases, with 14 bases between the two germline ends. Germline CDR1 and CDR2: MDHEN and SYDVKM. The CDR3 is 14 amino acids. CDR3 loop: CASFPRSSSYEQYF. For the CDR3, the DNA is TGTGCCAGCTTCCCCCGGTCCAGCTCCTACGAGCAGTACTTC.

The chain links TRBV6-6 to TRBJ1-1, with D unresolved. Trimming left V 0 bases short and J 1 base short, with 12 bases between. This CDR3 spans 16 amino acids. The V gene's germline CDR1 is MNHNY and CDR2 SVGAGI (reference sequence). Here the CDR3 DNA reads TGTGCCAGCAGTTACTCCGGCGCGCCAAAGAACACTGAAGCTTTCTTT. Amino acids: CASSYSGAPKNTEAFF.

The genes are TRBV2 and TRBJ2-5; 8 positions agree with TRBD1. V was clipped by 9 bases and J by 3 bases; unmatched bases: 9. The CDR3 runs to 14 residues. Germline CDR1 reads SNHLY; CDR2 reads FYNNEI. DNA for the CDR3: TGTGCCAGGCAGACAGGGGTAGGGGAAGAGACCCAGTACTTC. It is translated as CARQTGVGEETQYF.

The chain employs TRBV6-6 and TRBJ2-7; 7 bases map to TRBD2. CDR3 length: 15 residues. V dropped 5 bases and J dropped 7; count of bases not matched to a gene: 14. CDR1 and CDR2 (germline): MNHNY, SVGAGI (reference sequence). The CDR3 reads CASSPIAGPSSEQYF. CDR3 coding DNA: TGTGCCAGCAGTCCTATAGCGGGTCCGAGTTCAGAGCAGTACTTC.

CDR3 sequence: CASIPAPGEAFF. The DNA of the CDR3 is TGTGCCAGCATCCCAGCCCCGGGGGAAGCTTTCTTT. The gene calls are TRBV6-5 and TRBJ1-1; no clear D gene. V dropped 7 bases and J dropped 8 bases, with 14 bases sitting between them. Germline-derived CDR1 and CDR2 are MNHEY and SVGAGI. CDR3 length: 12 residues.

By share, this clone counts as medium-sized (0.01 to 0.1%). This chain joins TRBV6-1 and TRBJ2-7; unclear D gene. The CDR3 has 14 residues. From germline, CDR1 is MNHNS and CDR2 SASEGT. With 2 bases removed from V and 2 bases from J, the gap between germline ends came to 10 bases. CDR3 coding DNA: TGTGCCAGCAGTGAATTTGGTCCCCCCTACGAGCAGTACTTC. It translates to CASSEFGPPYEQYF.

The chain combines TRBV30 with TRBJ2-7; no clear D. CDR1 GTSNPN and CDR2 SVGIG come from the germline V gene (reference sequence). This CDR3 has 12 residues. Trimming stripped 2 bases from V and 0 bases from J, with 5 bases between. The CDR3 here is CAWSPGSYEQYF. The CDR3 coding sequence is TGTGCCTGGAGTCCGGGCTCCTACGAGCAGTACTTC.

The gene calls are TRBV5-5 and TRBJ2-3, with D possibly called TRBD1 or TRBD2 (5 bases each). The CDR3 has 16 amino acids. V lost 3 bases to trimming and J lost 3 bases, with 17 bases between them. Germline-derived CDR1 and CDR2 are SGHKS and YYEKEE (reference sequence). CDR3 in amino acids: CASSWVGPGLTDTQYF. CDR3 bases: TGTGCCAGCAGCTGGGTGGGACCCGGATTAACAGATACGCAGTATTTT.

The rearrangement joins TRBV4-1 to TRBJ1-1; D possibly corresponds to TRBD1 (5 bases). The CDR3 runs 17 residues. CDR1 is MGHRA and CDR2 is YSYEKL in the germline V gene. V was clipped by 2 bases and J by 3 bases, with 19 bases between them. CDR3 loop: CASSQNPSPQGDTEAFF. The CDR3 region has the DNA TGCGCCAGCAGCCAAAACCCCAGCCCCCAAGGGGACACTGAAGCTTTCTTT.

This clone was counted once. V gene TRBV29-1 combines with J gene TRBJ2-7; 7 bases match TRBD1. V shed 0 bases, J shed 6 bases, and the junction held 5 bases outside the gene matches. Germline CDR1 and CDR2: SQVTM and ANQGSEA. This CDR3 has 13 residues. CDR3 DNA: TGCAGCGTTGAAGAATTGACAGGGCCCGAGCAGTACTTC. Its translation is CSVEELTGPEQYF.